The sequence of this T cell receptor beta chain was determined in a study of blood T cells in healthy people across ages. Study results and limitations: More naive CD4+ cells and higher diversity marked long-lived donors relative to aged donors.

About this clonotype: The antigen remains undetermined.

Caucasian, healthy and from Russia, the donors were aged between about 6 and 90. Combining a sample-barcoded 5' primer with a J-beta primer mix, a second PCR ran for about 7 to 11 cycles. TCRdb fed the 5' RACE reads into MiXCR, producing one record per CDR3 protein. The table lists around 780,000 distinct CDR3 sequences, around 25% of them singletons. This CDR3 has 12 amino acids. V shed 4 bases and J shed 2 bases, with 8 bases lying between them. CDR1 and CDR2 from the germline V gene are SQVTM and ANQGSEA. This sample also appeared in a second study, on T cells of mothers and their children.

The chain links TRBV29-1 to TRBJ1-2; D unresolved. The sequencing sample was made of blood. The TCR was taken from a boy aged 10-17 years in good health. This CDR3 reads CSVGDFNYGYTF. DNA of the CDR3: TGCAGCGTTGGTGATTTCAACTATGGCTACACCTTC.